These 3 T cell receptor beta chains share one sample of origin, sequenced in a study of technical replicates of blood from several donors. This table comes from immunoSEQ multiplex PCR, and its TCRdb copy is limited to in-frame clones, with some not included. Here the sample spans about 71,000 clones, roughly 90% being singletons. Sequencing was carried out using PBMCs. These TCRs come from a human donor in good health. Some clones in this sample may be carry-over from other donors' samples.

This chain joins TRBV11-3 and TRBJ2-1; TRBD1 agrees at 8 bases. The CDR3 is 13 residues long. V shed 3 bases, J shed 9 bases, and the junction held 4 bases outside the gene matches. Germline CDR1 reads SGHNT; CDR2 reads YENEEA. DNA of the CDR3: TGTGCCAGCAGCTTCAAACAGGGGGGTGAGCAGTTCTTC. Translation gives CASSFKQGGEQFF.

J is TRBJ2-7 and V is TRBV13; D possibly corresponds to TRBD2 (7 bases). Germline V gene data show CDR1 as PRHDT and CDR2 as FYEKMQ (reference sequence). V was trimmed by 8 bases and J by 0 bases, leaving 17 bases between them. The CDR3 runs 15 residues. In nucleotides, the CDR3 is TGTGCCAGCGGTTCTCGGGGGGCTAGCTCCTACGAGCAGTACTTC. This gives the protein CASGSRGASSYEQYF.

The chain is built from TRBV4-3 and TRBJ2-3; tentatively, D is TRBD2 (5 bases). Germline V lookup: CDR1 LGHNA, CDR2 YSLEER. The length of the CDR3 is 17 residues. V lost 0 bases and J lost 5, with 18 bases in between. The CDR3 loop reads CASSQDIPPPREDTQYF. The DNA for the CDR3 is TGCGCCAGCAGCCAAGATATCCCCCCCCCACGGGAAGATACGCAGTATTTT.